This TCR beta chain was found in a study of early T cells in non-severe SARS-CoV-2 infection. The protocol attached unique molecular identifiers to individual cDNA molecules. TCRdb itself ran the 5' RACE reads through MiXCR, one entry per CDR3 protein. The top ten clones hold 6.5% to 9% of a sample with 80,000 to 100,000 distinct CDR3 sequences, 14% of them seen once. The study, taken as a whole, reports: Matching with VDJdb favored anti-spike CD8 responses (missing private and CD4 specificities).

On this clonotype itself: Its matching antigen is unknown.

This CDR3 comprises 15 residues. Germline lookup yields CDR1 MDHEN and CDR2 SYDVKM. V was trimmed by 9 bases and J by 4 bases, leaving 18 bases between them. This receptor was taken from an adult who was a healthcare worker with PCR-confirmed SARS-CoV-2 infection or an uninfected control (not recorded which). The sample comprised whole blood. The chain links TRBV28 to TRBJ2-2, with D possibly matching TRBD2 (5 bases). The CDR3 region is CASVRPGGGTGELFF. In DNA form, the CDR3 reads TGTGCCAGTGTGAGGCCCGGAGGCGGCACCGGGGAGCTGTTTTTT.